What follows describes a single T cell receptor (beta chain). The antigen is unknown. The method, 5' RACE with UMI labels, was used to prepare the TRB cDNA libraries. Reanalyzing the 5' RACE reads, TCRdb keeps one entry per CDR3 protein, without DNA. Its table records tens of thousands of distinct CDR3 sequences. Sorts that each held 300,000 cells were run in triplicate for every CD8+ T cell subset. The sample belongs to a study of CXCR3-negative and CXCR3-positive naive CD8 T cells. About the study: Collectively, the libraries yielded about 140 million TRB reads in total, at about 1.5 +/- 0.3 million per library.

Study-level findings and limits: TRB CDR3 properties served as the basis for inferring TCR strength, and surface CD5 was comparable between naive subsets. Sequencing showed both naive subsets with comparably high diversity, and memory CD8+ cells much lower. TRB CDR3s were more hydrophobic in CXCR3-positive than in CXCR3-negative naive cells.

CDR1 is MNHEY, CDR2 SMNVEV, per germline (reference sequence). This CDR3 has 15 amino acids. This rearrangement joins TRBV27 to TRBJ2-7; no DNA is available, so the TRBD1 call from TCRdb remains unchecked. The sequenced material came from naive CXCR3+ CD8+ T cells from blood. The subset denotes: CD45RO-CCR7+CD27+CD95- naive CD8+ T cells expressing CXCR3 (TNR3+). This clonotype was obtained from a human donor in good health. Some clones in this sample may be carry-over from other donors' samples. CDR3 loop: CASSFLGDSSYEQYF.